Given below is one TCR beta chain in context. The sample is drawn from a study of technical replicates of blood from a few donors. The V and J ends lost 1 base and 4 bases, in that order; junction bases with no gene match: 4. Germline lookup yields CDR1 SQVTM and CDR2 ANQGSEA. The CDR3 spans 14 residues. Method: immunoSEQ multiplex PCR; TCRdb's copy keeps in-frame clones and lacks some. The sample lists roughly 70,000 clones, around 95% seen once, with approximately 0.4% in the top ten. This receptor was obtained from a human donor in good health. V usage is TRBV29-1 and J usage is TRBJ2-1, with 7 bases that match TRBD1. Material: T cells isolated from PBMCs. The CDR3 DNA sequence: TGCAGCGTTGAAGGGGGGACAGTATACAATGAGCAGTTCTTC. Its protein product is CSVEGGTVYNEQFF.